A selection of T cell receptor beta chains follows, all from one sample in a study of blood T cells in healthy people across ages. Each CDR3 protein gets one entry after TCRdb re-called the 5' RACE reads with MiXCR. This sample has more than 1,000,000 distinct CDR3 sequences, with 20% to 25% found just once. The data also belong to a second study, concerning T cells of mothers and their children.

Sequenced material: blood. These receptors were obtained from a girl aged 2-10 years in good health. Each CDR3 is given with its conserved first and last residue. D genes are given only for firm matches. Size values are once, few and many counts, or a class for expanded clones, and some rows have none.

V gene,clone size,D gene,J gene,CDR3 DNA,CDR3 protein
TRBV11-1,many,NA,TRBJ2-3,TGTGCCAGCAGCTTTCGGACGGATACGCAGTATTTT,CASSFRTDTQYF
TRBV6-5,few,NA,TRBJ2-7,TGTGCCAGCAGTCCCGCCGGACGGGGCGCCTACGAGCAGTACTTC,CASSPAGRGAYEQYF
TRBV28,few,TRBD1,TRBJ2-6,TGTGCCAGCTCCCTACAGGGGGAGGCCAACGTCCTGACTTTC,CASSLQGEANVLTF
TRBV20-1,NA,NA,TRBJ2-2,TGCAGTGCTAGAGTTAGGTTCACCGGGGAGCTGTTTTTT,CSARVRFTGELFF
TRBV7-9,NA,TRBD2,TRBJ2-1,TGTGCCAGCAGCTTAAGGCGGGGACTAGCGGGAGGCTCGAAGGGGGAGCAGTTCTTC,CASSLRRGLAGGSKGEQFF
TRBV5-4,NA,TRBD1,TRBJ1-2,TGTGCCAGCAGCTCGACTCTACAGGGGGGCGGCTACACCTTC,CASSSTLQGGGYTF
TRBV20-1,few,TRBD2,TRBJ2-5,TGCAGTGCCCGCGGGACTAGCGTTTCGGAGACCCAGTACTTC,CSARGTSVSETQYF
TRBV12-3/TRBV12-4,few,TRBD2,TRBJ2-1,TGTGCCAGCAGTCCCAGGACTAGCGGGGGGGGTTACAATGAGCAGTTCTTC,CASSPRTSGGGYNEQFF
TRBV12-3/TRBV12-4,few,NA,TRBJ2-2,TGTGCCAGCATCCCGACAGCGAACACCGGGGAGCTGTTTTTT,CASIPTANTGELFF
TRBV7-2,few,NA,TRBJ2-3,TGTGCCAGCAGCCCCGGACAGACGAACACAGATACGCAGTATTTT,CASSPGQTNTDTQYF
TRBV6-5,NA,TRBD2,TRBJ2-1,TGTGCCAGCAGTTATTTGGCACTAGCGGGGGGGCCGGATGAGCAGTTCTTC,CASSYLALAGGPDEQFF
TRBV20-1,NA,NA,TRBJ1-2,TGCAGCGGCTTTTCGAGCTATGGCTACACCTTC,CSGFSSYGYTF
TRBV11-1,few,NA,TRBJ2-7,TGTGCCAGCAGCTTTTCATCCGGGTCTATCTCCTACGAGCAGTACTTC,CASSFSSGSISYEQYF
TRBV12-3/TRBV12-4,NA,NA,TRBJ2-5,TGTGCCAGCGGGGACGCGGGGCAGTACTTC,CASGDAGQYF
TRBV15,NA,TRBD2,TRBJ2-3,TGTGCCACCAGCAGACCACTAGCGGGGGAAGGATATACGCAGTATTTT,CATSRPLAGEGYTQYF
TRBV7-2,few,TRBD1,TRBJ1-1,TGTGCCAGCAGCACAGCAGGGGGATGGGGCACTGAAGCTTTCTTT,CASSTAGGWGTEAFF
TRBV7-9,NA,NA,TRBJ2-7,TGTGCCAGCAGCGAGAGGGACGGCCCCTACGTGCAGTACTTC,CASSERDGPYVQYF
TRBV5-1,NA,TRBD2,TRBJ2-1,TGCGCCAGCAGCCCGTTTCCGCGGGGGGGCCCTAATGAGCAGTTCTTC,CASSPFPRGGPNEQFF
TRBV27,NA,NA,TRBJ2-5,TGTGCCAGTCACCCCCAGGGTTGGGAGACCCAGTACTTC,CASHPQGWETQYF
TRBV3-1,NA,TRBD2,TRBJ2-1,TGTGCCAGCAGCCTGACTAGCGGGAAGAAGAATGAGCAGTTCTTC,CASSLTSGKKNEQFF
TRBV29-1,NA,NA,TRBJ2-1,TGCAGCGTTGCCTCTTGGGCAGATGTTTCAAATGAGCAGTTCTTC,CSVASWADVSNEQFF
TRBV7-9,NA,NA,TRBJ1-1,TGTGCCGGAGAGCAGGGAGCTTTCTTT,CAGEQGAFF
TRBV6-2/TRBV6-3,NA,NA,TRBJ2-7,TGTGCCAGCGGCTACTGGATCTACGAGCAGTACTTC,CASGYWIYEQYF
TRBV29-1,many,NA,TRBJ2-5,TGCAGCGTCCCCGGGATTCAAGAGACCCAGTACTTC,CSVPGIQETQYF